The 28 T cell receptor beta chains given below trace back to one sample, sequenced in a study of T cell clones after liver transplantation. The protocol was immunoSEQ multiplex PCR, while the TCRdb copy is restricted to in-frame clones and leaves out a portion. The sample includes about 20,000 clones, 65% to 85% of them seen just once. Sequencing used CD8+ T cells from blood, obtained 52 to 60 months after liver transplant. The receptors shown here come from a human patient who received a liver transplant. T cells may partly derive from the graft donor.

The chain couples TRBV5-1 to TRBJ1-1, with TRBD1 matching over 7 bases. This CDR3 contains 13 residues. J was trimmed by 4 bases and V by 1 base; bases with no gene match: 1. CDR1 is SGHRS, CDR2 YFSETQ, per germline. The CDR3, as DNA: TGCGCCAGCAGCTTGTCAGGGGGCACTGAAGCTTTCTTT. This gives the protein CASSLSGGTEAFF.

The chain is built from TRBV4-1 and TRBJ2-1; TRBD2 aligns across 7 bases. Trimming removed 2 bases from V and 3 bases from J; junction bases left unmatched: 7. The length of the CDR3 is 16 residues. In germline, CDR1 is MGHRA, CDR2 YSYEKL. The CDR3 region has the DNA TGCGCCAGCAGCCAACCCTTAACGGGGGGCTACAATGAGCAGTTCTTC. Amino acid sequence: CASSQPLTGGYNEQFF.

The chain links TRBV2 to TRBJ2-3; D is unclear. The V end was cut by 1 base, the J end by 3 bases, with 14 bases between. Germline values: CDR1 SNHLY, CDR2 FYNNEI. CDR3 length: 16 residues. The CDR3 reads CASSEDMAVPTDTQYF. As DNA, the CDR3 is TGTGCCAGCAGTGAAGATATGGCGGTCCCGACAGATACGCAGTATTTT.

The V and J genes are TRBV6-1 and TRBJ1-2, with D perhaps TRBD1 (5 bases). Germline V gives CDR1 MNHNS, CDR2 SASEGT. This CDR3 spans 17 amino acids. V lost 2 bases to trimming and J lost 4 bases, with 20 bases between them. The CDR3 DNA follows: TGTGCCAGCAGTGAAACCTACGGGGACCTTCCTTTCTATGGCTACACCTTC. This gives the protein CASSETYGDLPFYGYTF.

This chain connects TRBV4-1 to TRBJ2-5, with D possibly TRBD2 on 5 matching bases. The CDR3 covers 14 residues. The germline V gene encodes CDR1 MGHRA and CDR2 YSYEKL. Trimming removed 0 bases at V and 2 bases at J, with 7 bases between. Here the CDR3 reads CASSQDRGQETQYF. The CDR3 DNA sequence: TGCGCCAGCAGCCAAGATCGAGGGCAAGAGACCCAGTACTTC.

The table lists this clone with a count of one. This chain links TRBV27 with TRBJ1-6, with D hard to call. CDR1 MNHEY and CDR2 SMNVEV come from the germline V gene (reference sequence). Trimming pared 2 bases from V and 7 bases from J, leaving 9 bases between. The CDR3 extends over 14 amino acids. The CDR3 sequence: CASSLGGLNSPLHF. CDR3 sequence (DNA): TGTGCCAGCAGTTTAGGAGGGTTAAATTCACCCCTCCACTTT.

The J gene is TRBJ2-3, the V gene TRBV4-1; TRBD1 might be the D (5 bases). In germline, CDR1 is MGHRA, CDR2 YSYEKL. The CDR3 consists of 14 residues. V lost 3 bases and J lost 1, with 8 bases in between. CDR3 nucleotide sequence: TGCGCCAGCAGCCACCTCAGGGGCACAGATACGCAGTATTTT. Protein product: CASSHLRGTDTQYF.

The V gene is TRBV6-6, the J gene TRBJ2-7; D uncertain. The CDR3 totals 11 residues. Germline CDR1 reads MNHNY; CDR2 reads SVGAGI (reference sequence). The V gene lost 5 bases and the J gene lost 0 bases, with 2 bases spanning the gap. In nucleotides, the CDR3 is TGTGCCAGCAGTCCCTCCTACGAGCAGTACTTC. Translating gives CASSPSYEQYF.

This chain links TRBV7-9 with TRBJ2-7, with D unclear. The CDR3 loop spans 13 amino acids. The V end lost 5 bases, the J end lost 4 bases, and 12 bases lay between the germline ends. Germline V gene sequence: CDR1 SEHNR, CDR2 FQNEAQ (reference sequence). The CDR3 sequence: CASSPVGRYEQYF. In DNA, the CDR3 is TGTGCCAGCAGCCCCGTGGGCCGTTACGAGCAGTACTTC.

The chain is built from TRBV7-8 and TRBJ2-7, with 7 bases identical to TRBD1. This CDR3 has 14 residues. Per the germline V gene, CDR1 is SGHVS and CDR2 is FQNEAQ. After removal of 2 bases from V and 10 bases from J, the junction contained 11 bases not matched to a gene. CDR3 sequence: CASSLPRQGVGQYF. CDR3 DNA sequence: TGTGCCAGCAGCTTACCTCGACAGGGAGTGGGACAGTACTTC.

This chain uses TRBV4-3 with TRBJ2-7, with TRBD1 as a possible D gene (6 bases). Germline V lookup: CDR1 LGHNA, CDR2 YSLEER. With 1 base removed from V and 0 bases from J, the gap between germline ends came to 22 bases. This CDR3 contains 19 residues. The CDR3 DNA sequence: TGCGCCAGCAGCCAAGTAACCTTGACAGGCCGGGGCAACTCCTACGAGCAGTACTTC. Protein sequence: CASSQVTLTGRGNSYEQYF.

This chain connects TRBV6-5 to TRBJ2-3, with unresolved D. The V end lost 1 base, the J end lost 2 bases, and 7 bases lay between the germline ends. The germline gives CDR1 MNHEY, CDR2 SVGAGI. This CDR3 contains 14 residues. The CDR3 sequence: CASSYLENTDTQYF. For the CDR3, the DNA is TGTGCCAGCAGTTACTTGGAGAACACAGATACGCAGTATTTT.

This chain joins TRBV19 and TRBJ2-2; D gene unclear. The CDR3 is 11 amino acids. V was pared by 10 bases and J by 4 bases, with 7 bases between. Germline V gene data show CDR1 as LNHDA and CDR2 as SQIVND (reference sequence). CDR3 sequence (DNA): TGTGCCACCCAGCTCACCGGGGAGCTGTTTTTT. Translating it yields CATQLTGELFF.

By share, this clone ranks as medium-sized. V usage is TRBV7-9 and J usage is TRBJ2-1; 7 nucleotides line up with TRBD2. CDR3 length: 14 residues. V dropped 5 bases and J dropped 4; count of bases not matched to a gene: 5. CDR1 SEHNR and CDR2 FQNEAQ come from the germline V gene (reference sequence). The CDR3 region has the DNA TGTGCCAGCAGCGGACTAGATGCGTACAATGAGCAGTTCTTC. Encoded protein: CASSGLDAYNEQFF. Combining the CDR3 with reference TRBV7-9 and TRBJ2-1 gives the whole variable domain DTGVSQNPRHKITKRGQNVTFRCDPISEHNRLYWYRQTLGQGPEFLTYFQNEAQLEKSRLLSDRFSAERPKGSFSTLEIQRTEQGDSAMYLCASSGLDAYNEQFFGPGTRLTVL.

V is TRBV20-1 and J is TRBJ1-2, with D unclear. Germline CDR1 is DFQATT and CDR2 is SNEGSKA (reference sequence). The CDR3 loop spans 11 amino acids. In nucleotides, the CDR3 is TGCACCGGCGGTGGCCCGGGAGGCTACACCTTC. It yields the protein CTGGGPGGYTF.

The rearrangement uses TRBV7-9 and TRBJ2-3; D is ambiguous. This CDR3 is 13 amino acids long. Looked up from germline, CDR1 is SEHNR and CDR2 is FQNEAQ (reference sequence). V lost 5 bases and J lost 2, with 8 bases in between. Written as DNA, the CDR3 is TGTGCCAGCAGCCCAGCCCTCACAGATACGCAGTATTTT. Translated, it gives CASSPALTDTQYF.

The chain carries TRBV19 and TRBJ1-5; TRBD1 matches 7 bases. The J segment lost 1 base and the V segment lost 6 bases, leaving 6 bases of the junction unmatched. CDR1 and CDR2 from the germline V gene are LNHDA and SQIVND (reference sequence). The length of the CDR3 is 15 residues. CDR3 protein: CASSTPGQSNQPQHF. In nucleotides, the CDR3 is TGTGCCAGTAGCACCCCGGGACAGAGCAATCAGCCCCAGCATTTT.

The chain uses TRBV30 and TRBJ2-1; TRBD1 matches at 7 bases. This CDR3 has 13 residues. In germline, CDR1 is GTSNPN, CDR2 SVGIG (reference sequence). Unmatched junction bases numbered 4, after V lost 3 bases and J lost 5 bases. CDR3: CAWRYRGHNEQFF. CDR3 sequence (DNA): TGTGCCTGGAGGTACAGGGGCCACAATGAGCAGTTCTTC.

The CDR3 here is CAISESMAGVDYGYTF. The CDR3 nucleotides read TGTGCCATCAGTGAGTCGATGGCAGGGGTTGACTATGGCTACACCTTC. The chain employs TRBV10-3 and TRBJ1-2; tentative D call: TRBD1 (6 bases). This CDR3 comprises 16 residues. Germline V gives CDR1 ENHRY, CDR2 SYGVKD. The V end lost 0 bases, the J end lost 3 bases, and 14 bases lay between the germline ends.

The CDR3 region has the DNA TGTGCCAGCAGTTTATCCGATTTGTCCTACAATGAGCAGTTCTTC. Translated: CASSLSDLSYNEQFF. The chain has TRBV27 and TRBJ2-1; no definite D call. CDR1 and CDR2 from the germline V gene are MNHEY and SMNVEV (reference sequence). Trimming took 0 bases from V and 1 from J, leaving 7 bases between them. There are 15 residues in the CDR3.

This chain joins TRBV27 and TRBJ2-3, with 12 bases that match TRBD1. This CDR3 has 16 residues. The V gene end was trimmed by 5 bases and the J gene end by 3 bases; junction bases not matched to a gene: 6. Germline V gene lookup returns CDR1 MNHEY and CDR2 SMNVEV (reference sequence). For the CDR3, the DNA is TGTGCCAGCAGTCTAGGGACAGGGGGCTTAACAGATACGCAGTATTTT. This encodes CASSLGTGGLTDTQYF.

The chain joins TRBV4-1 to TRBJ2-7; D gene unclear. Trimming left V 2 bases short and J 1 base short, with 9 bases between. CDR1 is MGHRA, CDR2 YSYEKL, per germline. The CDR3 runs 14 residues. In nucleotides, the CDR3 is TGCGCCAGCAGCCAATATAAGGGTTCCTACGAGCAGTACTTC. This sequence encodes CASSQYKGSYEQYF.

The CDR3: CASSGITGTDPYNEQFF. The CDR3 DNA sequence: TGTGCCAGCAGCGGAATAACCGGGACGGATCCCTACAATGAGCAGTTCTTC. This sequence joins TRBV11-2 and TRBJ2-1; D possibly uses TRBD1 or TRBD2 (5 bases each). This CDR3 region has 17 residues. Germline V gives CDR1 SGHAT, CDR2 FQNNGV. The V end lost 5 bases, the J end lost 2 bases, and 19 bases lay between the germline ends.

The CDR3 sequence is CASSKGDREANYGYTF. In nucleotides, the CDR3 is TGTGCCAGCAGCAAAGGGGACAGGGAAGCTAACTATGGCTACACCTTC. The chain has TRBV21-1 and TRBJ1-2; TRBD1, the table's D call, lacks a check against the DNA. TRBV21-1 is tagged as a pseudogene. This CDR3 spans 16 amino acids.

In its sample, this clone was seen a few times. The chain uses TRBV27 and TRBJ1-2; TRBD1 agrees at 7 bases. V lost 6 bases to trimming and J lost 4 bases; unmatched junction nucleotides: 5. The CDR3 has 13 amino acids. Germline V gives CDR1 MNHEY, CDR2 SMNVEV (reference sequence). The CDR3 sequence: CASRGDSFYGYTF. CDR3 DNA: TGTGCCAGCAGGGGGGACAGTTTCTATGGCTACACCTTC.

The chain is built from TRBV25-1 and TRBJ1-2; 9 nucleotides match TRBD1. The CDR3 is 14 residues long. Germline assignment: CDR1 MGHDK and CDR2 SYGVNS. Trimming removed 3 bases from V and 7 bases from J; junction bases left unmatched: 6. The CDR3 reads CASSDGDREGGYTF. The CDR3 nucleotides read TGTGCCAGCAGTGACGGGGACAGGGAGGGTGGCTACACCTTC.

V gene TRBV5-6 combines with J gene TRBJ2-2; 10 positions agree with TRBD1. CDR1 and CDR2 (germline): SGHDT, YYEEEE. CDR3 length equals 19 residues. V was clipped by 5 bases and J by 3 bases; unmatched bases: 16. CDR3 nucleotides: TGTGCCAGCAGACTGACTCTCCATCCGGGACAGGGGTACACCGGGGAGCTGTTTTTT. Translated: CASRLTLHPGQGYTGELFF.

The genes are TRBV9 and TRBJ1-1, with D unclear. V was trimmed by 1 base and J by 6 bases, leaving 16 bases between them. The CDR3 is made up of 15 amino acids. Per germline, CDR1 SGDLS and CDR2 YYNGEE. CDR3 DNA sequence: TGTGCCAGCAGCGTATCAGACTCTCCAGTCCCTGAAGCTTTCTTT. Amino acid sequence: CASSVSDSPVPEAFF.